The 14 T cell receptor beta chains below come from one sample, sequenced in a study of technical replicates of blood from a few donors. Libraries were prepared by immunoSEQ multiplex PCR; TCRdb keeps only in-frame clonotypes and omits some of them. The repertoire holds tens of thousands of clones, with approximately 97% as singletons. The sample consisted of T cells isolated from PBMCs. Receptor source: a human donor in good health.

V usage is TRBV4-1 and J usage is TRBJ2-1, with TRBD1 identical over 10 bases. This CDR3 has 14 amino acids. Germline V gene sequence: CDR1 MGHRA, CDR2 YSYEKL. V lost 4 bases and J lost 7; bases outside the gene matches: 4. Written as DNA, the CDR3 is TGCGCCAGCAGCCTCGGACAGGGGGTGAATGAGCAGTTCTTC. It is translated as CASSLGQGVNEQFF.

The chain carries TRBV6-1 and TRBJ2-7; D ambiguous. The CDR3 sequence is 10 residues long. Germline CDR1 reads MNHNS; CDR2 reads SASEGT. The V and J ends lost 11 bases and 2 bases respectively, with 7 bases between them. The CDR3 is CASGTYEQYF. The CDR3 nucleotides are TGTGCCTCAGGCACCTACGAGCAGTACTTC.

This rearrangement joins TRBV2 to TRBJ2-1; 7 nucleotides align to TRBD2. Trimming took 3 bases from V and 6 from J; bases not matched to a gene: 5. Germline CDR1 reads SNHLY; CDR2 reads FYNNEI. This CDR3 is built from 14 residues. The CDR3 region is CASSDRAGINEQFF. CDR3 DNA: TGTGCCAGCAGTGATAGAGCGGGGATCAATGAGCAGTTCTTC.

The chain recombines TRBV19 with TRBJ2-6, with D possibly TRBD1 on 6 matching bases. The CDR3 loop spans 15 amino acids. CDR1 and CDR2 (germline): LNHDA, SQIVND (reference sequence). V gave up 1 base and J gave up 3 bases, with 7 bases separating them. The CDR3 region is CASSIVGGGANVLTF. DNA of the CDR3: TGTGCCAGTAGTATAGTAGGGGGTGGGGCCAACGTCCTGACTTTC.

This clone appeared once. This same CDR3 is encoded by further DNA sequences in the sample. The J gene is TRBJ1-3, the V gene TRBV4-1, with TRBD1 as a possible D gene (5 bases). This CDR3 has 16 amino acids. Trimming shortened V by 1 base and J by 0 bases, and 10 bases separated the two germline ends. CDR1 MGHRA and CDR2 YSYEKL come from the germline V gene. Here the CDR3 DNA reads TGCGCCAGCAGCCAAGGGAGACAGAGCTCTGGAAACACCATATATTTT. It specifies CASSQGRQSSGNTIYF.

The count of this clone is one. This rearrangement joins TRBV9 to TRBJ2-3; a weak D match, TRBD2 (5 bases). V lost 3 bases, J lost 9 bases, and 17 bases lay in between. Germline-derived CDR1 and CDR2 are SGDLS and YYNGEE. The CDR3 consists of 14 residues. In DNA form, the CDR3 reads TGTGCCAGCAGCGACTTGGACTGGAGCCGAACGCAGTATTTT. Translation: CASSDLDWSRTQYF.

The chain links TRBV15 to TRBJ2-1, with 10 bases fitting TRBD2. The germline V gene has CDR1 LNHNV and CDR2 YYDKDF (reference sequence). V was pared by 3 bases and J by 9 bases, with 26 bases of the junction left unmatched. There are 21 residues in the CDR3. CDR3 protein: CATSSRLGVAGGLNNLIEQFF. Here the CDR3 DNA reads TGTGCCACCAGCAGCCGCCTAGGGGTAGCGGGAGGACTTAACAACCTTATTGAGCAGTTCTTC.

This chain uses TRBV5-1 with TRBJ2-7; 7 positions match TRBD1. The germline gives CDR1 SGHRS, CDR2 YFSETQ. J lost 3 bases, V lost 4 bases, and 4 bases had no gene match. There are 13 residues in the CDR3. For the CDR3, the DNA is TGCGCCAGCAGCCTGGACAGGAGCTACGAGCAGTACTTC. It codes for CASSLDRSYEQYF.

V and J are TRBV6-5 and TRBJ1-6, with D perhaps TRBD1 (5 bases). V lost 6 bases and J lost 8, with 8 bases in between. The CDR3 length is 12 residues. CDR1 is MNHEY, CDR2 SVGAGI, per germline. CDR3 bases: TGTGCCAGCAGCCGCAGGGATTCACCCCTCCACTTT. Protein product: CASSRRDSPLHF.

CDR3 sequence (DNA): TGTGCCAGCAGTGGGGGGCAGGGACTACTCTATGGCTACACCTTC. It translates to CASSGGQGLLYGYTF. This chain uses TRBV6-6 with TRBJ1-2; D might be TRBD1 (6 bases). This CDR3 is 15 amino acids long. V lost 5 bases to trimming and J lost 4 bases, with 17 bases between them. Germline CDR1 and CDR2: MNHNY and SVGAGI (reference sequence).

The chain has TRBV19 and TRBJ1-1, with a tentative D call TRBD1 (6 bases). The germline V and J ends were trimmed by 2 bases and 1 base, with 11 bases remaining between them. Germline V gene lookup returns CDR1 LNHDA and CDR2 SQIVND (reference sequence). The CDR3 is 15 residues long. In nucleotides, the CDR3 is TGTGCCAGTAGTATACAGGGACACCAGAACACTGAAGCTTTCTTT. This translates into CASSIQGHQNTEAFF.

The rearrangement uses TRBV14 and TRBJ1-3; 11 nucleotides match TRBD1. The junction had 5 bases not matched to a gene; V was cut back by 4 bases and J by 3 bases. This CDR3 spans 16 amino acids. CDR1 SGHDN and CDR2 FVKESK come from the germline V gene. As DNA, the CDR3 is TGTGCCAGCAGCCCCCGGGACAGGGGGTTTGGAAACACCATATATTTT. Translation: CASSPRDRGFGNTIYF.

The chain combines TRBV7-9 with TRBJ1-4; 8 bases line up with TRBD1. Looked up from germline, CDR1 is SEHNR and CDR2 is FQNEAQ (reference sequence). The CDR3 contains 15 residues. V dropped 4 bases and J dropped 5; count of bases not matched to a gene: 6. Written as DNA, the CDR3 is TGTGCCAGCAGCTCCCCCGGGACAGGAAATGAAAAACTGTTTTTT. Its translation: CASSSPGTGNEKLFF.

This chain links TRBV2 with TRBJ1-2; D may be TRBD1 (6 bases). The V gene lost 4 bases and the J gene lost 7 bases, with 16 bases spanning the gap. This CDR3 comprises 14 residues. CDR1 and CDR2 from the germline V gene are SNHLY and FYNNEI. The CDR3 sequence: CASSVNRDPRGYTF. CDR3 in DNA: TGTGCCAGCAGTGTTAACAGGGACCCTCGTGGCTACACCTTC. Together with reference TRBV2 and TRBJ1-2, the CDR3 gives the full variable domain: EPEVTQTPSHQVTQMGQEVILRCVPISNHLYFYWYRQILGQKVEFLVSFYNNEISEKSEIFDDQFSVERPDGSNFTLKIRSTKLEDSAMYFCASSVNRDPRGYTFGSGTRLTVV.